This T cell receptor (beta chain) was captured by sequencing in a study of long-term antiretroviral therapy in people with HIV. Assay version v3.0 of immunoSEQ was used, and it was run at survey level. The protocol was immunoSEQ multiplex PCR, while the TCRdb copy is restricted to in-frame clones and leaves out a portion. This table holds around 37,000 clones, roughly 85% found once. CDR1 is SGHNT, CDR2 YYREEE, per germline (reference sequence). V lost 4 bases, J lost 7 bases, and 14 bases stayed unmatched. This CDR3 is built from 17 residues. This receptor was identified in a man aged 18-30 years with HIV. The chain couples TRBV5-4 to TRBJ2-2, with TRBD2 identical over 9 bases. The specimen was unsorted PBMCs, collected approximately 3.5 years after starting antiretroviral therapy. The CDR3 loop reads CASSPDTGTSRGGELFF. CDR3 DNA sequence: TGTGCCAGCAGCCCCGACACCGGGACTAGCCGGGGCGGGGAGCTGTTTTTT.